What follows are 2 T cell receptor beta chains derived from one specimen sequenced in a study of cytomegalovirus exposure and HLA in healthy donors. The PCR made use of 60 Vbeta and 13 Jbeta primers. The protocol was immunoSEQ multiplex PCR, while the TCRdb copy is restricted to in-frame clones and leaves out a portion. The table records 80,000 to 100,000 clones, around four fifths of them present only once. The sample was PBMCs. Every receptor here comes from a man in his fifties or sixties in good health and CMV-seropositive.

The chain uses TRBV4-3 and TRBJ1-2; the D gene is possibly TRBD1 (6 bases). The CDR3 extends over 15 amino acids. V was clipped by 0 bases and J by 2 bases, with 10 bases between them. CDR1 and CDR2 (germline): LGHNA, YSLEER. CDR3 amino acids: CASSQDYRVNYGYTF. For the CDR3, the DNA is TGCGCCAGCAGCCAAGATTACAGGGTGAACTATGGCTACACCTTC.

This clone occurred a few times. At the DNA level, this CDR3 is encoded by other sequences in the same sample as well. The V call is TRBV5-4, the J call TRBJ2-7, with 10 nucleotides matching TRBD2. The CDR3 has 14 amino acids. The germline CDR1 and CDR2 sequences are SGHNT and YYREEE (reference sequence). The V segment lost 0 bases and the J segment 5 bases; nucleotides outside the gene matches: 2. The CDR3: CASSLVLAGDEQYF. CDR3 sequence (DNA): TGTGCCAGCAGCTTGGTCCTAGCGGGGGACGAGCAGTACTTC.